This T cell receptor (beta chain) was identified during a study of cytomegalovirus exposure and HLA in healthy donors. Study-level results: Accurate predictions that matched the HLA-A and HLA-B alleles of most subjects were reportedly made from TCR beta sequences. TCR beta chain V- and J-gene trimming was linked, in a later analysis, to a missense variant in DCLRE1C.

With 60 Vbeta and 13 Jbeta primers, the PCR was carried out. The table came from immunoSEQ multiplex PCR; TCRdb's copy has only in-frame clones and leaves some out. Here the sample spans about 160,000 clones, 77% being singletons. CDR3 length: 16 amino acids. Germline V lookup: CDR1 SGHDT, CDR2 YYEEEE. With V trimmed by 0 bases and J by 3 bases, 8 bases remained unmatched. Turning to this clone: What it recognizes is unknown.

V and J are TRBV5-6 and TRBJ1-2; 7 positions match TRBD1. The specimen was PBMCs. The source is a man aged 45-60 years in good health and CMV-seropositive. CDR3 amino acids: CASSLGPGGGDYGYTF. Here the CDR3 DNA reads TGTGCCAGCAGCTTGGGCCCAGGGGGTGGGGACTATGGCTACACCTTC.